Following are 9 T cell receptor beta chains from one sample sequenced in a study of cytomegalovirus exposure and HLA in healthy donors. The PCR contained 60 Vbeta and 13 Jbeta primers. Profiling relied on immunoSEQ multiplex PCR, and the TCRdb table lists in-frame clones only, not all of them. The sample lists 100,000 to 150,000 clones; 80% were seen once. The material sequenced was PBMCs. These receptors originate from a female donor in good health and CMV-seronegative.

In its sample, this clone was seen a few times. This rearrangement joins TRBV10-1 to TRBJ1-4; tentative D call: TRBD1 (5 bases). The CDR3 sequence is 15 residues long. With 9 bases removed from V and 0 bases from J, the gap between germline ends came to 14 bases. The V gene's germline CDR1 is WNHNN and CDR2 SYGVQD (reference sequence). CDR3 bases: TGCGCCAGTCTTTGGGGGGAAGCAACTAATGAAAAACTGTTTTTT. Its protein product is CASLWGEATNEKLFF.

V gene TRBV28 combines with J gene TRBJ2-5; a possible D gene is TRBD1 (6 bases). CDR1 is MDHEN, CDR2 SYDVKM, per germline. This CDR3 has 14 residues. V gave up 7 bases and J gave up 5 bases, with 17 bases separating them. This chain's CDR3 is CASKLTGMLETQYF. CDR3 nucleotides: TGTGCCAGCAAGTTAACAGGGATGTTGGAGACCCAGTACTTC.

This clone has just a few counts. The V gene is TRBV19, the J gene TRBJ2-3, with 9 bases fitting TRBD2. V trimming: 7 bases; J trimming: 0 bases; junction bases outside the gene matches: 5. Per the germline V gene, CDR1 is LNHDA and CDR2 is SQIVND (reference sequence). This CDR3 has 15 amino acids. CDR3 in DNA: TGTGCCAGTACTAAAGCGGGGGGTAGCACAGATACGCAGTATTTT. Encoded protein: CASTKAGGSTDTQYF.

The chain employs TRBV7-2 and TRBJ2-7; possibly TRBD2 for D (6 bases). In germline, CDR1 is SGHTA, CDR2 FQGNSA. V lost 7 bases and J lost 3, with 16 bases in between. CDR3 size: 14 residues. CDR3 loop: CASTSAWGGYEQYF. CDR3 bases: TGTGCCAGCACCTCGGCTTGGGGAGGCTACGAGCAGTACTTC.

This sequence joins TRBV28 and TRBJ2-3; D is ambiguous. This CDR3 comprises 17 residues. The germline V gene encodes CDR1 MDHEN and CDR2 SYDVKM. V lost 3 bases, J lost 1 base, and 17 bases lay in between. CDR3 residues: CASSFPLRLAGTDTQYF. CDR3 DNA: TGTGCCAGCAGTTTTCCCTTAAGACTGGCCGGCACAGATACGCAGTATTTT. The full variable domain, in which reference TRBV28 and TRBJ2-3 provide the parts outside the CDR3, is DVKVTQSSRYLVKRTGEKVFLECVQDMDHENMFWYRQDPGLGLRLIYFSYDVKMKEKGDIPEGYSVSREKKERFSLILESASTNQTSMYLCASSFPLRLAGTDTQYFGPGTRLTVL.

The CDR3 region is CSVEEDKRGLRFF. CDR3 coding DNA: TGCAGCGTTGAAGAGGATAAGAGGGGGCTGAGGTTCTTC. This chain links TRBV29-1 with TRBJ2-1; TRBD1 agrees at 7 bases. Trimming removed 0 bases from V and 15 bases from J; junction bases left unmatched: 11. Germline CDR1 and CDR2: SQVTM and ANQGSEA. The CDR3 loop spans 13 amino acids.

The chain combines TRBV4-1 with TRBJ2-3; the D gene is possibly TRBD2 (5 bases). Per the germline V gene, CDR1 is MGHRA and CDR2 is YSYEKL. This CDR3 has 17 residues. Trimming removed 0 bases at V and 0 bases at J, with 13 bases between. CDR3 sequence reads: CASSQDRQASSTDTQYF. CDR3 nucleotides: TGCGCCAGCAGCCAAGATAGGCAGGCTAGCAGCACAGATACGCAGTATTTT.

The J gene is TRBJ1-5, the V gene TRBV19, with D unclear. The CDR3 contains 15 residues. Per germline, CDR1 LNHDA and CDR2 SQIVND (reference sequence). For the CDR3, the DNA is TGTGCGAGAAGGGAGGCAGATGATAGCAATCAGCCCCAGCATTTT. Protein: CARREADDSNQPQHF.

CDR3 bases: TGTGCCAGCAGCTCCCAAGGACAGGGGTCGAACACTGAAGCTTTCTTT. This gives the protein CASSSQGQGSNTEAFF. The chain carries TRBV7-3 and TRBJ1-1; 9 nucleotides line up with TRBD1. CDR1 SGHTA and CDR2 FQGTGA come from the germline V gene. The CDR3 consists of 16 residues. The trim removed 4 bases at V and 1 base at J, leaving 7 bases unmatched.